This record covers a single T cell receptor beta chain. Its antigen is currently unknown. The CDR3 contains 16 residues. J lost 6 bases, V lost 3 bases, and 9 bases had no gene match. In germline, CDR1 is LNHNV, CDR2 YYDKDF (reference sequence). This specimen belongs to a study of post-analysis software for immune sequencing data. In the study overall: Clinical courses comprised relapsing-remitting, secondary progressive and progressive-relapsing multiple sclerosis.

Findings of the study overall: Samples from one preparation batch, clustered by F measure, grouped strongly together. Among roughly 5 TRBV segments more frequent in patients than controls were TRBV5-6, TRBV5-1 and TRBV20-1. Normalized Chao1 diversity in multiple sclerosis patients fell significantly below that of controls.

Presence of unique molecular identifiers characterized the TCR beta cDNA libraries. The yield from approximately 1 to 10 million T cells was 500,000 or so cDNA molecules in total. Each CDR3 protein is one row after TCRdb ran MiXCR on the PCR reads. The sample has more than 500,000 distinct CDR3 sequences; roughly 34% are singletons. The sequenced material came from blood. The chain couples TRBV15 to TRBJ1-2, with TRBD1 identical over 11 bases. The sequence was collected from a girl younger than 18 with multiple sclerosis. The chain's CDR3 is CATSSPDRGLGDGYTF. In DNA form, the CDR3 reads TGTGCCACCAGCAGCCCGGACAGGGGGCTAGGAGATGGCTACACCTTC.